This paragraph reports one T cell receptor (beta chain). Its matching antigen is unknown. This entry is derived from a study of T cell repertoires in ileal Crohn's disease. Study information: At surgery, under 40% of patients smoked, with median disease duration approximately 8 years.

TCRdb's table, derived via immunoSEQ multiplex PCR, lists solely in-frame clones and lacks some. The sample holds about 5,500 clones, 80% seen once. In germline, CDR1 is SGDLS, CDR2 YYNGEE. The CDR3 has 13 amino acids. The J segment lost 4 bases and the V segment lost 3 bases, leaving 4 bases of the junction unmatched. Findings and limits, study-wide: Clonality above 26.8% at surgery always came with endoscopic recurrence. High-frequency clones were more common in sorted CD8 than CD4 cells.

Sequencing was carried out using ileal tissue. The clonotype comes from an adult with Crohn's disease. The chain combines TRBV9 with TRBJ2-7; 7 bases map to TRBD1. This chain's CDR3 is CASSAPGGYEQYF. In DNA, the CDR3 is TGTGCCAGCAGCGCCCCAGGGGGATACGAGCAGTACTTC.